Listed below are T cell receptor beta chains from one sample, sequenced in a study of CD8 T cells in ankylosing spondylitis. TCRdb re-derived calls from the 5' RACE reads in MiXCR, one entry per CDR3 protein. There are some 130,000 distinct CDR3 sequences in the sample; about 7% occur only once, and 12% lies in the top ten. Sequenced sample: blood, either unsorted or a sorted T cell fraction (not recorded which). The receptors originated from a female donor with ankylosing spondylitis or in good health (not recorded which). The CDR3 runs from the conserved cysteine through the conserved F or W. The D gene is left open where the match is weak. Size is omitted from some rows. Given values are once, few, many or a class for expanded clones.

j_call: TRBJ1-1; d_call: -; clone_size: few; v_call: TRBV6-2/TRBV6-3; cdr3_nt: TGTGCCAGCAGGGGACTGATGAACACTGAAGCTTTCTTT; cdr3_aa: CASRGLMNTEAFF
j_call: TRBJ2-7; d_call: -; clone_size: many; v_call: TRBV7-2; cdr3_nt: TGTGCCAGCAGCTTAGCCAACGAGCAGTACTTC; cdr3_aa: CASSLANEQYF
j_call: TRBJ1-2; d_call: -; clone_size: many; v_call: TRBV5-5; cdr3_nt: TGTGCCAGCAGCTTAGTAGGCGACTCTGGCTACACCTTC; cdr3_aa: CASSLVGDSGYTF
j_call: TRBJ2-2; d_call: -; clone_size: few; v_call: TRBV7-2; cdr3_nt: TGTGCCAGCAGCTTACTTAGACTATTGAACACCGGGGAGCTGTTTTTT; cdr3_aa: CASSLLRLLNTGELFF
j_call: TRBJ2-7; d_call: -; clone_size: many; v_call: TRBV6-6; cdr3_nt: TGTGCCAGCAGTTACTCGACAGGAGACGAGCAGTACTTC; cdr3_aa: CASSYSTGDEQYF
j_call: TRBJ2-1; d_call: -; clone_size: many; v_call: TRBV5-1; cdr3_nt: TGTGCCAGCAGCCAAGGGGGCTCCTACAATGAGCAGTTCTTC; cdr3_aa: CASSQGGSYNEQFF
j_call: TRBJ1-6; d_call: -; clone_size: -; v_call: TRBV3-1; cdr3_nt: TGTGCCAGCAGCCAACTAGCGGACGGTTACTCCTATAATTCACCCCTCCACTTT; cdr3_aa: CASSQLADGYSYNSPLHF
j_call: TRBJ2-7; d_call: TRBD1; clone_size: many; v_call: TRBV18; cdr3_nt: TGTGCCAGCTCACCCTCCGGGACAGGGAACTACGAGCAGTACTTC; cdr3_aa: CASSPSGTGNYEQYF
j_call: TRBJ2-3; d_call: -; clone_size: many; v_call: TRBV7-9; cdr3_nt: TGTGCCAGCAGCCAAGACAGCACAGATACGCAGTATTTT; cdr3_aa: CASSQDSTDTQYF
j_call: TRBJ2-1; d_call: TRBD2; clone_size: many; v_call: TRBV20-1; cdr3_nt: TGCAGTGCCCCAAGCGGGGGAGAGTACAATGAGCAGTTCTTC; cdr3_aa: CSAPSGGEYNEQFF
j_call: TRBJ2-7; d_call: -; clone_size: few; v_call: TRBV5-5; cdr3_nt: TGTGCCAGCAGCTTGACTCCCGGTTCCGACGAGCAGTACTTC; cdr3_aa: CASSLTPGSDEQYF
j_call: TRBJ2-7; d_call: -; clone_size: many; v_call: TRBV3-1; cdr3_nt: TGTGCCAGCAGCGACCTGGAGCGGAGCTCCTACGAGCAGTACTTC; cdr3_aa: CASSDLERSSYEQYF
j_call: TRBJ1-1; d_call: -; clone_size: many; v_call: TRBV27; cdr3_nt: TGTGCCAGCAGTCCGACCGTCCCGACTGAAGCTTTCTTT; cdr3_aa: CASSPTVPTEAFF
j_call: TRBJ1-1; d_call: -; clone_size: many; v_call: TRBV5-1; cdr3_nt: TGCGCCAGCAGCTTGGCCAGCGGAGCCACTGAAGCTTTCTTT; cdr3_aa: CASSLASGATEAFF
j_call: TRBJ2-3; d_call: -; clone_size: many; v_call: TRBV7-6; cdr3_nt: TGTGCCAGCAGCTGGGGTGACAGTAGCACAGATACGCAGTATTTT; cdr3_aa: CASSWGDSSTDTQYF
j_call: TRBJ2-1; d_call: TRBD2; clone_size: many; v_call: TRBV20-1; cdr3_nt: TGCAGTGTAGCCTCGTCTAGCGGTAGCATCGATGAGCAGTTCTTC; cdr3_aa: CSVASSSGSIDEQFF
j_call: TRBJ1-1; d_call: -; clone_size: -; v_call: TRBV7-9; cdr3_nt: TGTGCCAGCTCTCCTCAGGCGGTAAGAAACGCTGAAGCTTTCTTT; cdr3_aa: CASSPQAVRNAEAFF
j_call: TRBJ2-1; d_call: TRBD1; clone_size: -; v_call: TRBV10-3; cdr3_nt: TGTGCCATCAGGGATTCACGACAGGGGGCAAACAATGAGCAGTTCTTC; cdr3_aa: CAIRDSRQGANNEQFF
j_call: TRBJ1-6; d_call: -; clone_size: many; v_call: TRBV10-3; cdr3_nt: TGTGCCATCAGTGATTACAACAATTCACCCCTCCACTTT; cdr3_aa: CAISDYNNSPLHF
j_call: TRBJ2-3; d_call: -; clone_size: many; v_call: TRBV6-6; cdr3_nt: TGTGCCAGCAGCACCGGGCCCCTCGATACGCAGTATTTT; cdr3_aa: CASSTGPLDTQYF
j_call: TRBJ1-5; d_call: -; clone_size: many; v_call: TRBV4-2; cdr3_nt: TGTGCCAGCAGCCGCGGGGAACATCAGCCCCAGCATTTT; cdr3_aa: CASSRGEHQPQHF
j_call: TRBJ2-3; d_call: -; clone_size: many; v_call: TRBV5-1; cdr3_nt: TGCGCCAGCAGTGGATCGGGGGAGAACGCAGATACGCAGTATTTT; cdr3_aa: CASSGSGENADTQYF
j_call: TRBJ2-6; d_call: -; clone_size: many; v_call: TRBV6-1; cdr3_nt: TGTGCCAGCAGTACAGGGCTTGGGGCCAACGTCCTGACTTTC; cdr3_aa: CASSTGLGANVLTF
j_call: TRBJ1-5; d_call: -; clone_size: few; v_call: TRBV30; cdr3_nt: TGTGCCTACCAACATCAGGGGCTCCCATTATCCCTCCAGCATTTT; cdr3_aa: CAYQHQGLPLSLQHF
j_call: TRBJ2-3; d_call: -; clone_size: many; v_call: TRBV4-1; cdr3_nt: TGCGCCAGCAGCCAGACAGGCAGGGGCACAGATACGCAGTATTTT; cdr3_aa: CASSQTGRGTDTQYF
j_call: TRBJ2-5; d_call: TRBD2; clone_size: many; v_call: TRBV7-8; cdr3_nt: TGTGCCAGCAGCTCCAACCAACAAGTAGCGGGGGTGGACGAGACCCAGTACTTC; cdr3_aa: CASSSNQQVAGVDETQYF
j_call: TRBJ2-3; d_call: -; clone_size: -; v_call: TRBV4-2; cdr3_nt: TGTGCCAGCAGCGAGTGGGGGGGCAGCACAGATACGCAGTATTTT; cdr3_aa: CASSEWGGSTDTQYF
j_call: TRBJ2-7; d_call: TRBD2; clone_size: few; v_call: TRBV12-3/TRBV12-4; cdr3_nt: TGTGCCAGCAGTATCCAAGCGGGGGCACTCCAGGAGCAGTACTTC; cdr3_aa: CASSIQAGALQEQYF